This TCR beta chain was sequenced in a study of T cells in Graves' hyperthyroidism and ophthalmopathy. General observations from the study: Model predictions of ophthalmopathy came a median roughly 6.4 months before onset. Most clonotypes expanded in thyroid above 0.001 were likewise present in blood.

The hyperthyroidism patients had all been newly diagnosed, and their disease duration was under 2 months. Their ages ranged from 18 to 65 years. In this sample, this clonotype turned up a few times. Antigen specificity is unknown. The V segment lost 10 bases and the J segment 5 bases; nucleotides outside the gene matches: 4. Germline CDR1 is MNHEY and CDR2 is SVGEGT. This CDR3 is built from 12 residues. RNA transcripts served as the template for amplifying TCR beta CDR3 regions. When the TCR CDR3 underwent first-round RT-PCR, the HTBI primer set was used. TCRdb reprocessed the multiplex PCR reads via MiXCR and lists one record per CDR3 protein. The sample has 700,000 or so distinct CDR3 sequences, around 15% seen once.

The sample consisted of blood. The V and J genes are TRBV6-2 or TRBV6-3 and TRBJ2-1; TRBD2 aligns across 8 bases. The clonotype was recovered from a man younger than 35 with Graves' hyperthyroidism. CDR3 amino acids: CATRGGNNEQFF. CDR3 DNA: TGTGCCACCCGGGGGGGAAACAATGAGCAGTTCTTC.